The rows below give T cell receptor beta chains drawn from one sample of a study of cytomegalovirus exposure and HLA in healthy donors. Profiled with immunoSEQ multiplex PCR; TCRdb holds only in-frame clones, not every one. The sample shows 120,000 to 150,000 clones, almost 80% of them seen only once. Sequencing used PBMCs. These receptors were collected from a woman between 35 and 50 years old in good health and CMV-seropositive. Both conserved end residues are part of each CDR3. Each record gives: D gene, clone size, V gene, J gene, CDR3 protein, CDR3 DNA. The D gene is left open where the match is weak. Size values are once, few and many counts, or a class for expanded clones, and some rows have none.

>NA|NA|TRBV6-1|TRBJ2-7
CASSASTSPNNEQYF
TGTGCCAGCAGTGCATCTACTAGCCCCAACAACGAGCAGTACTTC
>NA|NA|TRBV5-1|TRBJ2-7
CASSLGGGLNAYEQYF
TGCGCCAGCAGCTTGGGCGGGGGCCTAAACGCCTACGAGCAGTACTTC
>NA|NA|TRBV6-5|TRBJ2-7
CASSYGGRQYF
TGTGCCAGCAGTTACGGAGGGCGGCAGTACTTC
>NA|NA|TRBV5-1|TRBJ1-5
CASSLEPSSGPQHF
TGCGCCAGCAGCTTGGAGCCCTCTAGCGGGCCCCAGCATTTT
>NA|NA|TRBV5-1|TRBJ2-3
CASSLGELGGRRTDTQYF
TGCGCCAGCAGCTTGGGGGAACTTGGGGGGAGGAGGACAGATACGCAGTATTTT
>NA|NA|TRBV18|TRBJ1-1
CASSRADDGTEAFF
TGTGCCAGCTCACGAGCGGACGATGGGACTGAAGCTTTCTTT
>TRBD1|NA|TRBV28|TRBJ1-2
CASSSGQGRVGYTF
TGTGCCAGCAGTTCGGGACAGGGGAGAGTCGGCTACACCTTC
>TRBD1|NA|TRBV6-4|TRBJ1-1
CASSDSIPKGAEAFF
TGTGCCAGCAGTGACTCGATTCCAAAGGGGGCGGAGGCTTTCTTT
>TRBD1|NA|TRBV5-1|TRBJ1-4
CASKETLTGGEKLFF
TGCGCCAGCAAGGAAACTCTAACAGGGGGTGAAAAACTGTTTTTT
>TRBD2|few|TRBV14|TRBJ2-7
CASSPTSGGRRVEQYF
TGTGCCAGCAGCCCAACTAGCGGGGGCCGCCGAGTGGAGCAGTACTTC
>NA|NA|TRBV11-3|TRBJ2-5
CASSLVVTSFETQYF
TGTGCCAGCAGCTTAGTCGTTACTAGTTTTGAGACCCAGTACTTC
>NA|once|TRBV7-2|TRBJ2-2
CASSLTRDTGELFF
TGTGCCAGCAGCTTAACCCGGGACACCGGGGAGCTGTTTTTT
>NA|NA|TRBV5-1|TRBJ2-2
CASSRLENTGELFF
TGCGCCAGCAGCCGGCTAGAGAACACCGGGGAGCTGTTTTTT
>NA|NA|TRBV11-2|TRBJ1-2
CASSSQGDYGYTF
TGTGCCAGCAGCTCACAGGGCGACTATGGCTACACCTTC
>NA|NA|TRBV27|TRBJ1-1
CASRRTRGGNTEAFF
TGTGCCAGTCGCAGGACGCGGGGGGGGAACACTGAAGCTTTCTTT
>NA|NA|TRBV5-5|TRBJ1-1
CASSLGGWATEAFF
TGTGCCAGCAGCCTTGGGGGGTGGGCGACTGAAGCTTTCTTT
>NA|NA|TRBV18|TRBJ1-1
CASSPVANTEAFF
TGTGCCAGCTCACCAGTGGCGAACACTGAAGCTTTCTTT
>NA|NA|TRBV9|TRBJ1-1
CASSSPTNGGGAFF
TGTGCCAGCAGCTCCCCCACGAATGGTGGCGGAGCTTTCTTT
>TRBD1|NA|TRBV2|TRBJ2-2
CASRAGTANTGELFF
TGTGCCAGCAGAGCCGGGACAGCGAACACCGGGGAGCTGTTTTTT
>TRBD1|NA|TRBV27|TRBJ1-2
CASSSTGGNDRYGYTF
TGTGCCAGCAGTTCGACAGGGGGCAATGATCGGTATGGCTACACCTTC
>NA|NA|TRBV18|TRBJ2-7
CASSPPGLYDGYSYEQYF
TGTGCCAGCTCACCACCGGGCTTGTACGACGGATACTCCTACGAGCAGTACTTC
>TRBD1|NA|TRBV6-7|TRBJ1-2
CASSASDRAPFYGYTF
TGTGCCAGCAGTGCCTCCGACAGGGCCCCTTTCTATGGCTACACCTTC
>NA|NA|TRBV7-9|TRBJ1-2
CASSFDGGLGYTF
TGTGCCAGCAGCTTCGACGGGGGGCTTGGCTACACCTTC
>NA|NA|TRBV7-2|TRBJ1-1
CASSPAGSTEAFF
TGTGCCAGCAGCCCGGCGGGAAGCACTGAAGCTTTCTTT
>NA|NA|TRBV25-1|TRBJ2-3
CASSEYQSTDTQYF
TGTGCCAGCAGTGAATATCAGAGCACAGATACGCAGTATTTT